A single sample gave rise to the 25 T cell receptor beta chains below, sequenced in a study of shared clonotypes between healthy human individuals. TCRdb keeps only in-frame clones here, not all; method: immunoSEQ multiplex PCR. The repertoire holds 2 million to 3 million clones, with under 95% as singletons. The sample comprised naive CD4+ T cells from PBMCs. The subset is: CD45RA+ positively selected. The origin of the receptors is a young man in good health. Some clones in this sample may be carry-over from other donors' samples.

The gene calls are TRBV4-1 and TRBJ2-7; possible D gene TRBD1, 6 bases. CDR1 is MGHRA, CDR2 YSYEKL, per germline. The CDR3 runs to 12 residues. V lost 1 base, J lost 9 bases, and 10 bases lay in between. CDR3 sequence (DNA): TGCGCCAGCAGCCAAGGGGACATTGGGCAGTACTTC. This sequence encodes CASSQGDIGQYF.

This chain links TRBV7-3 with TRBJ2-5; D may be TRBD1 or TRBD2 (5 bases each). V was cut by 2 bases and J by 5 bases, with 18 bases left in between. CDR3 length equals 16 residues. Per germline, CDR1 SGHTA and CDR2 FQGTGA. The CDR3 bases are TGTGCCAGCAGCTTATCTCGGACACCCTCGGGGGAGACCCAGTACTTC. This encodes CASSLSRTPSGETQYF.

A single count supports this clone. The genes are TRBV5-8 and TRBJ2-5, with no clear D. The V gene lost 0 bases and the J gene lost 7 bases, with 16 bases spanning the gap. Per germline, CDR1 SGHTS and CDR2 YDEGEE. The CDR3 runs to 15 residues. The CDR3 loop reads CASSLERRTLGTQYF. The CDR3, as DNA: TGTGCCAGCAGCTTGGAACGACGGACCCTGGGGACCCAGTACTTC.

V and J are TRBV27 and TRBJ2-2; the match to TRBD1 covers 11 bases. V shed 4 bases, J shed 5 bases, and the junction held 6 bases outside the gene matches. Germline CDR1 MNHEY, CDR2 SMNVEV (reference sequence). The CDR3 runs 16 residues. CDR3 sequence reads: CASSYYRDRGTGELFF. CDR3 DNA sequence: TGTGCCAGCAGTTATTACCGGGACAGGGGGACCGGGGAGCTGTTTTTT.

V usage is TRBV4-2 and J usage is TRBJ2-3; maybe TRBD2 (6 bases). This CDR3 contains 16 residues. Looked up from germline, CDR1 is LGHNA and CDR2 is YNFKEQ. V dropped 1 base and J dropped 3 bases, with 14 bases sitting between them. DNA for the CDR3: TGTGCCAGCAGCCAAGGGGGGACTGTTGTGACAGATACGCAGTATTTT. Protein sequence: CASSQGGTVVTDTQYF.

This clone was seen a single time. The rearrangement links TRBV27 to TRBJ2-7; the D is unclear. The germline V and J ends were trimmed by 6 bases and 0 bases, with 15 bases remaining between them. The CDR3 is made up of 15 amino acids. CDR1 is MNHEY, CDR2 SMNVEV, per germline (reference sequence). In nucleotides, the CDR3 is TGTGCCAGCAGCCCCTCTCGTGTTAGCTCCTACGAGCAGTACTTC. This gives the protein CASSPSRVSSYEQYF.

As concerns this clone: This CDR3 is also generated by other DNA sequences in the sample. The J gene is TRBJ2-3, the V gene TRBV5-1, with 8 positions matching TRBD1. With V trimmed by 3 bases and J by 1 base, 4 bases remained unmatched. CDR3 size: 15 residues. CDR1 and CDR2 (germline): SGHRS, YFSETQ. CDR3 loop: CASSSQGVGTDTQYF. The CDR3 DNA sequence: TGCGCCAGCAGCTCACAGGGGGTGGGCACAGATACGCAGTATTTT.

V and J are TRBV11-3 and TRBJ1-2; no clear D gene. The V and J ends lost 0 bases and 7 bases respectively, with 12 bases between them. There are 14 residues in the CDR3. The V gene's germline CDR1 is SGHNT and CDR2 YENEEA. This chain's CDR3 is CASSLDKGKGGYTF. CDR3 nucleotide sequence: TGTGCCAGCAGCTTAGATAAGGGAAAAGGTGGCTACACCTTC.

The rearrangement joins TRBV11-2 to TRBJ2-1; TRBD2 matches at 7 bases. The CDR3 loop spans 17 amino acids. Germline V gene lookup returns CDR1 SGHAT and CDR2 FQNNGV. With 5 bases clipped from V and 7 bases from J, the junction kept 17 bases outside the gene matches. The CDR3 region is CASSPGEGRARGNEQFF. The CDR3 DNA is TGTGCCAGCAGCCCGGGGGAGGGGCGGGCCCGAGGTAATGAGCAGTTCTTC. Looking up the rest from reference TRBV11-2 and TRBJ2-1 gives the full variable domain: EAGVAQSPRYKIIEKRQSVAFWCNPISGHATLYWYQQILGQGPKLLIQFQNNGVVDDSQLPKDRFSAERLKGVDSTLKIQPAKLEDSAVYLCASSPGEGRARGNEQFFGPGTRLTVL.

The chain couples TRBV5-6 to TRBJ2-7; no clear D. CDR3 size: 14 residues. Looked up from germline, CDR1 is SGHDT and CDR2 is YYEEEE. V gave up 0 bases and J gave up 6 bases, with 13 bases separating them. The CDR3 bases are TGTGCCAGCAGCTTGGGAGTCCCCTCCCTCGAGCAGTACTTC. This codes for CASSLGVPSLEQYF.

V is TRBV18 and J is TRBJ1-1, with 7 nucleotides matching TRBD1. Per germline, CDR1 KGHSH and CDR2 LQKENI. V was pared by 3 bases and J by 3 bases, with 13 bases of the junction left unmatched. The CDR3 is 17 residues long. The DNA of the CDR3 is TGTGCCAGCTCACCTGAAAACAGACAGGGAGTCTACACTGAAGCTTTCTTT. It yields the protein CASSPENRQGVYTEAFF. Together with reference TRBV18 and TRBJ1-1, the CDR3 gives the full variable domain: NAGVMQNPRHLVRRRGQEARLRCSPMKGHSHVYWYRQLPEEGLKFMVYLQKENIIDESGMPKERFSAEFPKEGPSILRIQQVVRGDSAAYFCASSPENRQGVYTEAFFGQGTRLTVV.

V and J are TRBV11-2 and TRBJ2-2; D is unresolved. Germline CDR1 reads SGHAT; CDR2 reads FQNNGV. CDR3 size: 14 residues. Trimming removed 2 bases at V and 1 base at J, with 5 bases between. The CDR3 DNA reads as TGTGCCAGCAGCTTATCCAGGAACACCGGGGAGCTGTTTTTT. It is translated as CASSLSRNTGELFF.

DNA of the CDR3: TGTGCCAGCAGCCCACACGACAGATATAGCTACGAGCAGTACTTC. Protein product: CASSPHDRYSYEQYF. The chain links TRBV28 to TRBJ2-7, with D possibly TRBD1 on 5 matching bases. The CDR3 is 15 amino acids. V lost 6 bases to trimming and J lost 3 bases, with 18 bases between them. The germline V gene encodes CDR1 MDHEN and CDR2 SYDVKM. The full variable domain, in which reference TRBV28 and TRBJ2-7 provide the parts outside the CDR3, is DVKVTQSSRYLVKRTGEKVFLECVQDMDHENMFWYRQDPGLGLRLIYFSYDVKMKEKGDIPEGYSVSREKKERFSLILESASTNQTSMYLCASSPHDRYSYEQYFGPGTRLTVT.

This clone was detected a few times. The chain is built from TRBV28 and TRBJ1-5; 12 bases are a match to TRBD1. CDR3 length: 15 residues. The junction had 7 bases not matched to a gene; V was cut back by 5 bases and J by 8 bases. The germline gives CDR1 MDHEN, CDR2 SYDVKM. CDR3 nucleotides: TGTGCCAGCAGTCCCCGGGACAGGGGGCAGGAGCCCCAGCATTTT. It yields the protein CASSPRDRGQEPQHF.

V usage is TRBV29-1 and J usage is TRBJ1-4; TRBD1 matches 9 bases. In germline, CDR1 is SQVTM, CDR2 ANQGSEA. The CDR3 loop spans 15 amino acids. Trimming at V came to 1 base and at J to 10 bases, leaving 10 bases not matched to a gene. The CDR3 spells CSVEVRGTGPGKLFF. The CDR3 DNA is TGCAGCGTTGAAGTCCGTGGGACAGGGCCTGGAAAACTGTTTTTT.

Of note for this clone: Other nucleotide sequences in the sample specify the same CDR3. V is TRBV28 and J is TRBJ1-2; D is perhaps TRBD1 (6 bases). V lost 5 bases and J 4 bases, leaving 11 bases between the germline ends. From germline, CDR1 is MDHEN and CDR2 SYDVKM. The CDR3 is made up of 13 amino acids. The CDR3, as DNA: TGTGCCAGCAGTCCGGGGGGCGCCTATGGCTACACCTTC. Its translation is CASSPGGAYGYTF.

This chain connects TRBV19 to TRBJ2-3; 7 nucleotides match TRBD2. CDR3 size: 15 residues. J lost 0 bases, V lost 10 bases, and 10 bases had no gene match. Germline CDR1 and CDR2: LNHDA and SQIVND (reference sequence). The CDR3 loop reads CATGGSSPSTDTQYF. The CDR3, as DNA: TGTGCCACCGGCGGGAGTTCACCTAGCACAGATACGCAGTATTTT.

This chain joins TRBV6-6 and TRBJ1-5; D uncertain. The CDR3 is 15 residues long. Germline CDR1 reads MNHNY; CDR2 reads SVGAGI (reference sequence). V shed 2 bases and J shed 0 bases, with 8 bases lying between them. DNA of the CDR3: TGTGCCAGCAGTTACGCGGGTTATAGCAATCAGCCCCAGCATTTT. Translation gives CASSYAGYSNQPQHF.

This chain joins TRBV2 and TRBJ2-7; D ambiguous. V dropped 2 bases and J dropped 6 bases, with 11 bases sitting between them. The CDR3 length is 13 residues. The germline V gene has CDR1 SNHLY and CDR2 FYNNEI. The CDR3 reads CASSERGIGEQYF. The CDR3 nucleotides are TGTGCCAGCAGTGAAAGAGGAATTGGCGAGCAGTACTTC.

V is TRBV30 and J is TRBJ1-5, with D perhaps TRBD1 (6 bases). CDR3 length equals 16 residues. Per germline, CDR1 GTSNPN and CDR2 SVGIG (reference sequence). V gave up 5 bases and J gave up 0 bases, with 17 bases separating them. The CDR3 protein is CAWQGPEAYSNQPQHF. The CDR3 DNA reads TGTGCCTGGCAGGGGCCAGAGGCATATAGCAATCAGCCCCAGCATTTT. The full variable domain, rest sourced from reference TRBV30 and TRBJ1-5, is SQTIHQWPATLVQPVGSPLSLECTVEGTSNPNLYWYRQAAGRGLQLLFYSVGIGQISSEVPQNLSASRPQDRQFILSSKKLLLSDSGFYLCAWQGPEAYSNQPQHFGDGTRLSIL.

The chain uses TRBV5-6 and TRBJ2-5; D may be TRBD2 (5 bases). V shed 4 bases and J shed 3 bases, with 13 bases lying between them. Germline loops: CDR1 SGHDT, CDR2 YYEEEE. This CDR3 comprises 14 residues. CDR3 sequence (DNA): TGTGCCAGCAGCAGAACTAGGATAGAAGAGACCCAGTACTTC. It encodes CASSRTRIEETQYF.

CDR3 nucleotides: TGTGCCAGCAGTCCTCGCAAGAACCAGCCCCAGCATTTT. It yields the protein CASSPRKNQPQHF. The chain joins TRBV27 to TRBJ1-5, with D hard to call. The length of the CDR3 is 13 residues. From germline, CDR1 is MNHEY and CDR2 SMNVEV (reference sequence). V was trimmed by 5 bases and J by 7 bases, leaving 12 bases between them.

Worth noting for this clone: Other nucleotide sequences from this sample produce the same CDR3. V is TRBV7-9 and J is TRBJ2-5; D is possibly TRBD1 or TRBD2 (6 bases each). The ends were cut back, 0 bases at V and 5 bases at J, with 10 bases in the middle. The length of the CDR3 is 14 residues. CDR1 and CDR2 (germline): SEHNR, FQNEAQ (reference sequence). CDR3 DNA: TGTGCCAGCAGCTTAGCCGGGGGCGGGGAGACCCAGTACTTC. It codes for CASSLAGGGETQYF.

The J gene is TRBJ2-1, the V gene TRBV18; perhaps TRBD1 as D (6 bases). Germline V lookup: CDR1 KGHSH, CDR2 LQKENI. Trimming left V 3 bases short and J 15 bases short, with 21 bases between. The CDR3 has 14 residues. The DNA for the CDR3 is TGTGCCAGCTCACCCCCGCCCGGGACACTATCTGGGTTCTTC. Amino acid sequence: CASSPPPGTLSGFF.

The sample holds a few counts of this clone. V usage is TRBV28 and J usage is TRBJ1-1; D is unresolved. This CDR3 comprises 12 residues. Trimming left V 8 bases short and J 5 bases short, with 12 bases between. From germline, CDR1 is MDHEN and CDR2 SYDVKM. CDR3 nucleotide sequence: TGTGCCAGCGCTCTCCAGGCAACTGAAGCTTTCTTT. This gives the protein CASALQATEAFF. The entire variable domain, with the rest obtained from reference TRBV28 and TRBJ1-1, is as follows: DVKVTQSSRYLVKRTGEKVFLECVQDMDHENMFWYRQDPGLGLRLIYFSYDVKMKEKGDIPEGYSVSREKKERFSLILESASTNQTSMYLCASALQATEAFFGQGTRLTVV.